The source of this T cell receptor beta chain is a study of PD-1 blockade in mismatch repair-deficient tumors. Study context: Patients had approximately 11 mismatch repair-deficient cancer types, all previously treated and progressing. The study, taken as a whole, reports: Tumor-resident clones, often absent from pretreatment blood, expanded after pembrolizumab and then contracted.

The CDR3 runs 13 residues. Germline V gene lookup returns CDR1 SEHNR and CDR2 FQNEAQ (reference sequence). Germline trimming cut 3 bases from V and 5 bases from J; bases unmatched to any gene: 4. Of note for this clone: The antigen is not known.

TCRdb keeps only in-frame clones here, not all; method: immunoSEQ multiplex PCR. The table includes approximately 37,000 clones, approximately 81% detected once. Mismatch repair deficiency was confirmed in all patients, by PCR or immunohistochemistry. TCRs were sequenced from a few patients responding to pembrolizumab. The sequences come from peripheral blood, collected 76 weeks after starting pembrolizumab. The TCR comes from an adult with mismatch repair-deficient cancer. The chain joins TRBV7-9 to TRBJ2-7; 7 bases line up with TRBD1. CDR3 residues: CASSFPGGDEQYF. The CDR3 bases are TGTGCCAGCAGCTTCCCAGGGGGAGACGAGCAGTACTTC.